The entry below describes one TCR beta chain. The data derive from a study of control samples from healthy donors and cancer patients. Libraries were prepared by immunoSEQ multiplex PCR; TCRdb keeps only in-frame clonotypes and omits some of them. Among 78,000 or so clones listed, roughly 88% were seen once. V was clipped by 8 bases and J by 1 base, with 18 bases between them. Germline CDR1 SNHLY, CDR2 FYNNEI. The CDR3 is 17 residues long. Material: blood. The TCR comes from a woman between 45 and 65 years old in good health. This chain connects TRBV2 to TRBJ1-6; D unclear. The CDR3 protein is CASVILRGNSYNSPLHF. Here the CDR3 DNA reads TGTGCCAGCGTCATCCTTCGAGGGAATTCCTATAATTCACCCCTCCACTTT.